This T cell receptor (beta chain) originates from a study of cytomegalovirus exposure and HLA in healthy donors. Notes on the study in general: TCR beta sequences numbering 15,000 to 20,000 were associated with HLA alleles at 0.05 false discovery rate in a later analysis. Previous analysis showed most TCR beta V segments were productive about 87% or about 30% of the time. Later work showed greater clonal expansion in HLA-associated TCR beta chains than in equally common others. Later analysis associated a missense DCLRE1C variant with TCR beta V- and J-gene trimming.

PCR primers comprised 60 Vbeta and 13 Jbeta primers. Data came from immunoSEQ multiplex PCR; TCRdb stores just in-frame clones and leaves some out. The sample records about 100,000 clones, roughly 76% being singletons. This CDR3 region has 15 residues. Trimming left V 2 bases short and J 3 bases short, with 14 bases between. Germline V gene sequence: CDR1 SGHNT, CDR2 YYREEE (reference sequence). This clone was detected only a few times. Its specificity is unknown. The chain couples TRBV5-4 to TRBJ2-5; TRBD2 is a possible D gene (5 bases). The sequencing input was PBMCs. The receptor was derived from a man aged 40-49 years in good health and CMV-seronegative. The CDR3 region is CASSLRARGKETQYF. DNA for the CDR3: TGTGCCAGCAGCTTACGGGCCCGGGGAAAAGAGACCCAGTACTTC.